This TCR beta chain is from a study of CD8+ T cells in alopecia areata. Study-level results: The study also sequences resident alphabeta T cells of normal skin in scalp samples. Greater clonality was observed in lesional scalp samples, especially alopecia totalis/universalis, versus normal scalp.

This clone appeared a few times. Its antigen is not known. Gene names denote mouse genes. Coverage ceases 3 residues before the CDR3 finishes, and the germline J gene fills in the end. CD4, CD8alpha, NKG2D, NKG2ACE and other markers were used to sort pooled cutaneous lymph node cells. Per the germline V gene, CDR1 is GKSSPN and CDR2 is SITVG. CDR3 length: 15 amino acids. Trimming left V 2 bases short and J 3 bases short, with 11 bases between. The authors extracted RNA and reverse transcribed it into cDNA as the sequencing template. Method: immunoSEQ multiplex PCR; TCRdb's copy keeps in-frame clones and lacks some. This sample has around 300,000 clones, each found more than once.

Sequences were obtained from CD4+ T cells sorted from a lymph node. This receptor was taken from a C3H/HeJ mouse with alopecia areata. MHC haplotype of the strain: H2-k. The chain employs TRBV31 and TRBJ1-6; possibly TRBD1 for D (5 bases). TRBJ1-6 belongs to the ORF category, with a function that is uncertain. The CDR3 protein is CAWSRRTNYNSPLYF. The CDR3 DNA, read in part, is TGTGCCTGGAGTAGACGGACAAACTATAATTCGCCC.